Shown below are 24 T cell receptor beta chains from a single sample sequenced in a study of chemoradiotherapy in HPV16-positive cancers. The protocol was immunoSEQ multiplex PCR, while the TCRdb copy is restricted to in-frame clones and leaves out a portion. Altogether some 12,000 clones are present, 65% being singletons, with the ten largest covering over 15%. Sample acquisition took place from a patient who underwent chemoradiotherapy. These receptors originate from a human donor with HPV-associated anogenital cancer.

The chain has TRBV7-8 and TRBJ2-1; D ambiguous. The CDR3 loop spans 15 amino acids. Germline CDR1 SGHVS, CDR2 FQNEAQ. Trimming took 3 bases from V and 0 from J, leaving 9 bases between them. CDR3 amino acids: CASSFAFSSYNEQFF. The CDR3 nucleotides are TGTGCCAGCAGCTTTGCCTTTAGCTCCTACAATGAGCAGTTCTTC.

This clone was picked up a small number of times. This chain links TRBV6-5 with TRBJ1-2; 10 positions agree with TRBD1. The CDR3 extends over 12 amino acids. V lost 4 bases and J lost 8; bases outside the gene matches: 1. Per germline, CDR1 MNHEY and CDR2 SVGAGI. The CDR3 nucleotides read TGTGCCAGCAGTTGGGACAGGGGAGGCTACACCTTC. It codes for CASSWDRGGYTF.

This chain uses TRBV5-6 with TRBJ2-3; 7 nucleotides line up with TRBD1. The germline V gene has CDR1 SGHDT and CDR2 YYEEEE. The junction had 2 bases not matched to a gene; V was cut back by 4 bases and J by 3 bases. This CDR3 comprises 13 residues. This chain's CDR3 is CASSLRGTDTQYF. The CDR3 nucleotides are TGTGCCAGCAGCCTCAGGGGGACAGATACGCAGTATTTT.

J is TRBJ1-1 and V is TRBV27; 8 bases are a match to TRBD1. In germline, CDR1 is MNHEY, CDR2 SMNVEV (reference sequence). CDR3 length: 15 residues. With 5 bases clipped from V and 3 bases from J, the junction kept 8 bases outside the gene matches. The CDR3 region is CASSPRTGWDTEAFF. The CDR3 DNA reads TGTGCCAGCAGTCCTCGGACAGGGTGGGACACTGAAGCTTTCTTT.

Only one count was recorded for this clone. The V gene is TRBV4-1, the J gene TRBJ2-7; TRBD1 is a possible D gene (5 bases). The CDR3 is 14 amino acids. The germline V gene encodes CDR1 MGHRA and CDR2 YSYEKL. Trimming cost V 1 base and J 0 bases, with 7 bases left between them. Written as DNA, the CDR3 is TGCGCCAGCAGCCAAGGGGGCACCTCCTACGAGCAGTACTTC. Translating it yields CASSQGGTSYEQYF.

The chain links TRBV28 to TRBJ1-1; maybe TRBD1 (5 bases). The length of the CDR3 is 13 residues. V was cut by 11 bases and J by 4 bases, with 17 bases left in between. Germline assignment: CDR1 MDHEN and CDR2 SYDVKM. The CDR3 nucleotides read TGTGCCTTATACGGACATGGCCTCACTGAAGCTTTCTTT. It is translated as CALYGHGLTEAFF.

This clone is classed as large. The CDR3 bases are TGCGCCAGCAGCCCGAGCGGGGGCGCGGGTGAAAAACTGTTTTTT. This encodes CASSPSGGAGEKLFF. This sequence joins TRBV5-1 and TRBJ1-4, with a tentative D call TRBD1 (6 bases). The V gene lost 4 bases and the J gene lost 7 bases, with 17 bases spanning the gap. The CDR3 consists of 15 residues. In germline, CDR1 is SGHRS, CDR2 YFSETQ.

The chain couples TRBV21-1 to TRBJ1-2; the table names TRBD1, a call not compared with the DNA. TRBV21-1 is a documented pseudogene. There are 15 residues in the CDR3. Here the CDR3 reads CASSKGRGSPWGYTF. DNA for the CDR3: TGTGCCAGCAGCAAAGGCAGGGGATCACCGTGGGGCTACACCTTC.

CDR3 region: CASRPLGGSSTDTQYF. The CDR3 DNA is TGTGCCAGCAGACCTTTGGGAGGGTCCAGCACAGATACGCAGTATTTT. The chain employs TRBV28 and TRBJ2-3, with 7 bases that match TRBD2. With V trimmed by 6 bases and J by 0 bases, 9 bases remained unmatched. The CDR3 is made up of 16 amino acids. Per germline, CDR1 MDHEN and CDR2 SYDVKM.

In its sample, this clone was seen once. V gene TRBV5-6 combines with J gene TRBJ2-1, with TRBD2 matching over 12 bases. V shed 4 bases, J shed 8 bases, and the junction held 7 bases outside the gene matches. Germline loops: CDR1 SGHDT, CDR2 YYEEEE. The CDR3 totals 15 residues. The DNA for the CDR3 is TGTGCCAGCAGCCCTAGCGGGAGGGCCTCGGATGAGCAGTTCTTC. This encodes CASSPSGRASDEQFF.

V is TRBV2 and J is TRBJ2-2; weak D call: TRBD2 (6 bases). This CDR3 comprises 16 residues. Germline CDR1 SNHLY, CDR2 FYNNEI. Trimming took off 4 bases at V and 6 bases at J, with 18 bases between the two ends. CDR3 amino acids: CASSGQGLKNAGELFF. The CDR3 DNA reads as TGTGCCAGCAGTGGTCAGGGACTCAAAAACGCCGGGGAGCTGTTTTTT.

V is TRBV4-1 and J is TRBJ1-2; the D gene is possibly TRBD1 (6 bases). Trimming removed 4 bases from V and 4 bases from J, with 19 bases in between. This CDR3 region has 16 residues. Germline-derived CDR1 and CDR2 are MGHRA and YSYEKL. CDR3 region: CASSPLGGGRGYGYTF. DNA for the CDR3: TGCGCCAGCAGCCCTTTAGGGGGGGGGCGAGGCTATGGCTACACCTTC.

The V and J genes are TRBV5-1 and TRBJ2-3; D unresolved. The V gene's germline CDR1 is SGHRS and CDR2 YFSETQ. The CDR3 is made up of 14 amino acids. V lost 7 bases to trimming and J lost 0 bases, with 12 bases between them. In nucleotides, the CDR3 is TGCGCCAGCTGCCGCGGCTTAAGCACAGATACGCAGTATTTT. Translating gives CASCRGLSTDTQYF.

This sequence joins TRBV27 and TRBJ1-4; no firm D call. Deletions cut 2 bases from V and 7 bases from J, with 8 bases between. Germline CDR1 MNHEY, CDR2 SMNVEV (reference sequence). This CDR3 contains 13 residues. DNA of the CDR3: TGTGCCAGCAGTTTAATCCGGGGTGAAAAACTGTTTTTT. This sequence encodes CASSLIRGEKLFF. Filled out from reference TRBV27 and TRBJ1-4, the complete variable domain reads EAQVTQNPRYLITVTGKKLTVTCSQNMNHEYMSWYRQDPGLGLRQIYYSMNVEVTDKGDVPEGYKVSRKEKRNFPLILESPSPNQTSLYFCASSLIRGEKLFFGSGTQLSVL.

The chain links TRBV18 to TRBJ2-1; D call uncertain. The CDR3 sequence is 13 residues long. Germline CDR1 reads KGHSH; CDR2 reads LQKENI. Trimming stripped 4 bases from V and 8 bases from J, with 12 bases between. The CDR3 reads CASSHGDRDEQFF. The CDR3, as DNA: TGTGCCAGCTCACATGGGGATCGGGATGAGCAGTTCTTC.

This chain uses TRBV29-1 with TRBJ2-3; 8 positions match TRBD1. J was trimmed by 2 bases and V by 6 bases; bases with no gene match: 4. CDR1 and CDR2 (germline): SQVTM, ANQGSEA. The CDR3 is made up of 13 amino acids. The CDR3 coding sequence is TGCAGCGTAGCAGGGGGCTCCACAGATACGCAGTATTTT. It encodes CSVAGGSTDTQYF.

V usage is TRBV4-1 and J usage is TRBJ1-1; 9 nucleotides agree with TRBD1. Germline V CDR1 and CDR2: MGHRA, YSYEKL. V was pared by 4 bases and J by 1 base, with 13 bases of the junction left unmatched. The CDR3 is made up of 18 amino acids. CDR3 bases: TGCGCCAGCAGCCCCATTCTCACAGGGGGCGGTAGGAACACTGAAGCTTTCTTT. Translated: CASSPILTGGGRNTEAFF.

The chain joins TRBV5-1 to TRBJ2-3, with 7 bases lining up with TRBD2. The germline gives CDR1 SGHRS, CDR2 YFSETQ. V shed 7 bases, J shed 6 bases, and the junction held 8 bases outside the gene matches. The CDR3 is 13 residues long. The CDR3 nucleotides read TGCGCCAGCCGGCGGGAGTTCGTGGATACGCAGTATTTT. This sequence encodes CASRREFVDTQYF.

The J gene is TRBJ1-6, the V gene TRBV6-5; unclear D gene. The germline V gene has CDR1 MNHEY and CDR2 SVGAGI. CDR3 length: 13 residues. V was clipped by 3 bases and J by 7 bases, with 7 bases between them. CDR3 coding DNA: TGTGCCAGCAGTTATGACCTAAATTCACCCCTCCACTTT. Amino acid sequence: CASSYDLNSPLHF.

The rearrangement joins TRBV9 to TRBJ2-1, with TRBD2 as a possible D gene (5 bases). The CDR3 runs 12 residues. The germline V gene encodes CDR1 SGDLS and CDR2 YYNGEE. V was pared by 4 bases and J by 8 bases, with 10 bases between. CDR3 region: CASSRVEDEQFF. The CDR3 region has the DNA TGTGCCAGCAGCCGGGTGGAGGATGAGCAGTTCTTC.

This chain joins TRBV6-1 and TRBJ1-1; no clear D gene. Germline V gene sequence: CDR1 MNHNS, CDR2 SASEGT. V lost 6 bases and J 6 bases, leaving 14 bases between the germline ends. This CDR3 is built from 13 residues. CDR3: CASRELHWAEAFF. In DNA form, the CDR3 reads TGTGCCAGCAGGGAACTTCATTGGGCTGAAGCTTTCTTT.

This clone turned up a few times. This chain uses TRBV11-3 with TRBJ2-3; the match to TRBD2 covers 9 bases. The CDR3 contains 18 residues. CDR1 SGHNT and CDR2 YENEEA come from the germline V gene. With V trimmed by 4 bases and J by 4 bases, 15 bases remained unmatched. CDR3 coding DNA: TGTGCCAGCAGCTCACAACCCCTCTGGCGGGGGGGTGCAGATACGCAGTATTTT. Translation gives CASSSQPLWRGGADTQYF.

This clone is a singleton in its sample. DNA for the CDR3: TGCGCCAGCAGCCCCCAGGGCTCCTACGAGCAGTACTTC. Residues: CASSPQGSYEQYF. The chain uses TRBV5-1 and TRBJ2-7, with a tentative D call TRBD1 (5 bases). Trimming left V 4 bases short and J 0 bases short, with 8 bases between. The germline V gene encodes CDR1 SGHRS and CDR2 YFSETQ. The CDR3 sequence is 13 residues long.

This clone was seen a handful of times. This rearrangement joins TRBV4-1 to TRBJ2-7; TRBD2 might be the D (5 bases). This CDR3 comprises 14 residues. V was cut by 6 bases and J by 0 bases, with 12 bases left in between. Germline V lookup: CDR1 MGHRA, CDR2 YSYEKL. CDR3 DNA: TGCGCCAGCAGGGCTAGCTTAATCTCCTACGAGCAGTACTTC. Translating it yields CASRASLISYEQYF.